The following is a T cell receptor beta chain sequence with its context. Germline and junction disagree at one end, which may indicate a read error. CDR1 and CDR2 from the germline V gene are SQVTM and ANQGSEA. The CDR3 sequence is 13 residues long. Unique molecular identifiers featured in how the TCRbeta library was prepared. TCRdb fed the PCR reads into MiXCR, producing one record per CDR3 protein. The sample carries about 640,000 distinct CDR3 sequences, 15% to 20% recorded once. The data stem from a study of T-cell reconstitution after alpha-beta-depleted transplantation in children. This chain joins TRBV29-1 and TRBJ2-3, with 9 bases identical to TRBD2. The specimen was PBMCs from the stem cell graft donor, collected from the stem cell graft. The clonotype was recovered from a human donor who donated a stem cell graft to a child with acute myeloid leukemia. CDR3 nucleotides: TGCAGCGTTGTACTAGCGGGCACAGATACGCATTATTTT. Encoded protein: CSVVLAGTDTHYF.